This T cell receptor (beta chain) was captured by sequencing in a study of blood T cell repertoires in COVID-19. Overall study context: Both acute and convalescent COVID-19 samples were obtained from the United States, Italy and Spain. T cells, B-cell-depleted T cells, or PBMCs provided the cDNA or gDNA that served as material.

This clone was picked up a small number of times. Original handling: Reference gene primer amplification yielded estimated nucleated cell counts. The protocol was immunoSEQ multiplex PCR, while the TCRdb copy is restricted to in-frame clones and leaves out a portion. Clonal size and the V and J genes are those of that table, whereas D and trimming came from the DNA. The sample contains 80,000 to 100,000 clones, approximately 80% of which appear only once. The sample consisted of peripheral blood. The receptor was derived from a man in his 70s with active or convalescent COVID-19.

The CDR3 DNA reads TGTGCCAGCAGCTTAGTCGGGGACAGGGGGACAGATAACTATGGCTACACCTTC. This sequence encodes CASSLVGDRGTDNYGYTF. The genes are TRBV7-6 and TRBJ1-2, with 11 nucleotides matching TRBD1. The ends lost 1 base at V and 1 base at J; junction bases unmatched: 8. CDR1 is SGHVS and CDR2 is FNYEAQ in the germline V gene. The CDR3 length is 18 residues. Looking up the rest from reference TRBV7-6 and TRBJ1-2 gives the full variable domain: GAGVSQSPRYKVTKRGQDVALRCDPISGHVSLYWYRQALGQGPEFLTYFNYEAQQDKSGLPNDRFSAERPEGSISTLTIQRTEQRDSAMYRCASSLVGDRGTDNYGYTFGSGTRLTVV.